This TCR beta chain was sequenced for a study of T cell responses to AZD1222 COVID-19 vaccine. Study-wide results and caveats: Recipients of two AZD1222 doses showed rising Spike-specific TCR breadth and depth. Baseline serology detected seropositivity in only six or seven AZD1222 recipients.

Regarding this clone: No antigen is known for it.

CDR3 length: 11 residues. Germline CDR1 reads DFQATT; CDR2 reads SNEGSKA (reference sequence). V was cut by 3 bases and J by 3 bases, with 6 bases left in between. Investigators merged groups given second doses at roughly 4 or roughly 12 weeks. Assay: immunoSEQ multiplex PCR; the TCRdb copy retains only in-frame clones and omits some. The data show about 110,000 clones, around nine tenths seen once. The specimen was peripheral blood, collected 28 days after the second AZD1222 dose. The sequence was collected from an adult who received the AZD1222 COVID-19 vaccine. J is TRBJ2-7 and V is TRBV20-1, with D maybe TRBD2 (6 bases). CDR3 sequence reads: CSAREGYEQYF. For the CDR3, the DNA is TGCAGTGCTAGGGAGGGCTACGAGCAGTACTTC.